This T cell receptor beta chain was profiled in a study of T-cell memory formation after mild COVID-19. Across the whole study: Among the donors, TCR clusters were largely specific to each donor.

The study's findings and limits: Shrinking CD4+ clones were chiefly CM and EM; CD8+ ones were chiefly EMRA. Whether second-wave clones peaking at day 37 were SARS-CoV-2 specific went unconfirmed.

Regarding this clonotype: The target antigen is unknown.

Barcoded TCR alpha and TCR beta cDNA libraries with UMIs came from 5'RACE using constant-segment primers. Using its own MiXCR run on the 5' RACE reads, TCRdb lists one record per CDR3 protein. Counted here are a few hundred thousand distinct CDR3 sequences, 25% to 30% occurring once; the ten biggest clones make up roughly 14%. Sequencing used PBMCs or a T cell subset sorted from them (not recorded which). The clonotype originates from an adult woman who had mild COVID-19 (a few samples of this study predate the infection). Cell type and time point are not known.

In DNA form, the CDR3 reads TGTGCCAGCAGCCGAGGACTAGCGGGAGGCCTTGATGAGCAGTTCTTC. This codes for CASSRGLAGGLDEQFF. The chain links TRBV14 to TRBJ2-1, with 14 bases fitting TRBD2. This CDR3 is 16 amino acids long. V shed 4 bases and J 8 bases; nucleotides not matched to a gene: 7. Germline CDR1 SGHDN, CDR2 FVKESK.